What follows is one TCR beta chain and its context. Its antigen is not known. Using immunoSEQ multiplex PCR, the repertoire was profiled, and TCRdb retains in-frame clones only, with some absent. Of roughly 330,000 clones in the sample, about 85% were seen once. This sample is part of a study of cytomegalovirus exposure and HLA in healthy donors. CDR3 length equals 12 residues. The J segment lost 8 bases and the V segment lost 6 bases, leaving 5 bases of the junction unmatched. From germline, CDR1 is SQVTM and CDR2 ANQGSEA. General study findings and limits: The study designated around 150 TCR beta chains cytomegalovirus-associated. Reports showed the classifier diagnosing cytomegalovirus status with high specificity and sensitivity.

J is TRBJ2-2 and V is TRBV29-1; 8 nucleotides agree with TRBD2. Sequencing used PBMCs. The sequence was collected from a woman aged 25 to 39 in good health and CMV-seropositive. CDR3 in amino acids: CSVVAGTGELFF. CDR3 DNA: TGCAGCGTCGTAGCGGGAACTGGGGAGCTGTTTTTT.